This T cell receptor beta chain is drawn from a study of T cell responses to AZD1222 COVID-19 vaccine. Findings and caveats of the study: Baseline antibody screening turned up just six or seven seropositive AZD1222 recipients.

The CDR3 sequence is 15 residues long. Deletions cut 3 bases from V and 1 base from J, with 10 bases between. CDR1 is LNHDA and CDR2 is SQIVND in the germline V gene (reference sequence). About this clone itself: Its antigen is unknown.

TCRdb keeps only in-frame clones here, not all; method: immunoSEQ multiplex PCR. This sample yields fewer than 70,000 clones, of which approximately 90% are seen a single time; around 4.9% belongs to the top ten. The chain joins TRBV19 to TRBJ1-5; D is unresolved. The source is an adult in good health. The sequenced sample was peripheral blood, obtained on day 0 of AZD1222 vaccination. The CDR3 protein is CASSMSTVSNQPQHF. CDR3 bases: TGTGCCAGTAGTATGTCGACGGTAAGCAATCAGCCCCAGCATTTT.